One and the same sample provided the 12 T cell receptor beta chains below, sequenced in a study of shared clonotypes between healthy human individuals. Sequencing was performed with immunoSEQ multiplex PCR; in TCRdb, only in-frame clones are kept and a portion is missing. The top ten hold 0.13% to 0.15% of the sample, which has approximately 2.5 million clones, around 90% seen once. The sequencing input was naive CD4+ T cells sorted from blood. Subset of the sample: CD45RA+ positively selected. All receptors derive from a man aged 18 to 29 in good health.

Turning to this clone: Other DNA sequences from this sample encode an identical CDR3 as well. The DNA of the CDR3 is TGTGCCAGCAGTTACGTAGCGGGGGGAGAGACCCAGTACTTC. Translating gives CASSYVAGGETQYF. V is TRBV6-5 and J is TRBJ2-5, with TRBD2 identical over 10 bases. Per germline, CDR1 MNHEY and CDR2 SVGAGI. The CDR3 is 14 residues long. V was pared by 2 bases and J by 4 bases, with 1 base of the junction left unmatched.

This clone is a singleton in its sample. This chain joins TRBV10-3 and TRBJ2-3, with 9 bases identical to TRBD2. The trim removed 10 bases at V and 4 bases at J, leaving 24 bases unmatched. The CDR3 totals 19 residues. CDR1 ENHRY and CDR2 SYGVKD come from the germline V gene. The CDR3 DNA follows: TGTGCCACGGGGGCCGGCCCGGGTAGCGGGGGACGAAACGCAGATACGCAGTATTTT. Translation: CATGAGPGSGGRNADTQYF.

For the CDR3, the DNA is TGTGCCAGCAGCTTAGGGATCGGGACAGGGGAGGCGAAGACCCAGTACTTC. Translation gives CASSLGIGTGEAKTQYF. The V call is TRBV7-2, the J call TRBJ2-5; 10 bases match TRBD1. Trimming cost V 1 base and J 6 bases; bases outside gene matches: 11. The CDR3 consists of 17 residues. Germline V gene lookup returns CDR1 SGHTA and CDR2 FQGNSA.

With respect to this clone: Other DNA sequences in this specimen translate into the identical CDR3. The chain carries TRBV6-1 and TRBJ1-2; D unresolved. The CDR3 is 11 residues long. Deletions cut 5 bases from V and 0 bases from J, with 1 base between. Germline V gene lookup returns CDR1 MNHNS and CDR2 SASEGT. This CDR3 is CASSPNYGYTF. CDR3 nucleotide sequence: TGTGCCAGCAGTCCTAACTATGGCTACACCTTC.

This chain's CDR3 is CASSSGQTNTGELFF. CDR3 in DNA: TGTGCCAGCAGCTCGGGACAAACGAACACCGGGGAGCTGTTTTTT. The chain joins TRBV7-9 to TRBJ2-2, with D tentatively TRBD1 (6 bases). The CDR3 loop spans 15 amino acids. Germline V gene data show CDR1 as SEHNR and CDR2 as FQNEAQ (reference sequence). Trimming took off 4 bases at V and 0 bases at J, with 9 bases between the two ends.

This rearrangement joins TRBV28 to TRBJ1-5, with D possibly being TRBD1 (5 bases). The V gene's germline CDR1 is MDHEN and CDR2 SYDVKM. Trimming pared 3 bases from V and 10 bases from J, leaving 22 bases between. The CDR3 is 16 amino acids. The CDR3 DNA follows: TGTGCCAGCAGTTTTATCGTGAGTGGCAGGGTGAAACCCCAGCATTTT. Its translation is CASSFIVSGRVKPQHF.

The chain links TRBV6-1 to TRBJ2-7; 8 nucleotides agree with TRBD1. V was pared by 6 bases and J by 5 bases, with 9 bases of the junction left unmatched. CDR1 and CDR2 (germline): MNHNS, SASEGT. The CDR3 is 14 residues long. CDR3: CASSPTGVDNEQYF. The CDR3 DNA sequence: TGTGCCAGCAGCCCGACAGGGGTTGACAACGAGCAGTACTTC.

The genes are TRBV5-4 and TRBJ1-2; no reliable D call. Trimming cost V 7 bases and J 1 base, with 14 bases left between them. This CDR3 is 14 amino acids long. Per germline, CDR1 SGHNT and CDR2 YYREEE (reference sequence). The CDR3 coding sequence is TGTGCCAGCGCGGAATCTTATCTTAACTATGGCTACACCTTC. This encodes CASAESYLNYGYTF.

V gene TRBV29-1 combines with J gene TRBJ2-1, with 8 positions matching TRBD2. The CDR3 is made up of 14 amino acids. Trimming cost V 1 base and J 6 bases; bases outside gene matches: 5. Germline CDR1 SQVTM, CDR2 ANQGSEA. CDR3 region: CSVEGTSKGNEQFF. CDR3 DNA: TGCAGCGTTGAAGGGACTAGCAAGGGCAATGAGCAGTTCTTC.

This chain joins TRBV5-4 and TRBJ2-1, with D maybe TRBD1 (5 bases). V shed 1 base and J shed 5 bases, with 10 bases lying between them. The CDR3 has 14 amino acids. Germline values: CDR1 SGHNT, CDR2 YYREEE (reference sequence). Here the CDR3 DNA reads TGTGCCAGCAGCTTGAGTGCAGGGAACAATGAGCAGTTCTTC. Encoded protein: CASSLSAGNNEQFF.

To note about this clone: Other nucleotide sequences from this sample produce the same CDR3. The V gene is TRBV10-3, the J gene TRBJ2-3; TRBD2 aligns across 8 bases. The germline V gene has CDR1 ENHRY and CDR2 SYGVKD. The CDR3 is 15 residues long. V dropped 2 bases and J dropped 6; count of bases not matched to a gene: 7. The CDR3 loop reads CAISEGLAGTDTQYF. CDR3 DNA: TGTGCCATCAGTGAGGGACTAGCCGGGACCGATACGCAGTATTTT.

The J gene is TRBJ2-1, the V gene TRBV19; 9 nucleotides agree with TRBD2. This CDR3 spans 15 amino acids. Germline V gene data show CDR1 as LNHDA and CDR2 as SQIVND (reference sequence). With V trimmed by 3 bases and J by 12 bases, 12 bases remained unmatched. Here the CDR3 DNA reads TGTGCCAGTAGTATGCCTCTGTCGGGACTAGCTTGGCAGTTCTTC. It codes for CASSMPLSGLAWQFF. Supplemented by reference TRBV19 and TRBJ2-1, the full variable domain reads DGGITQSPKYLFRKEGQNVTLSCEQNLNHDAMYWYRQDPGQGLRLIYYSQIVNDFQKGDIAEGYSVSREKKESFPLTVTSAQKNPTAFYLCASSMPLSGLAWQFFGPGTRLTVL.